The 13 T cell receptor beta chains listed next were all sequenced from one sample in a study of cytomegalovirus exposure and HLA in healthy donors. Researchers ran the PCR with 60 Vbeta and 13 Jbeta primers. The data were produced by immunoSEQ multiplex PCR, yet TCRdb's version contains in-frame clones alone and is incomplete. The table includes fewer than 150,000 clones, around 85% detected once. Input material: PBMCs. All receptors come from a man aged 40-49 years in good health and CMV-seropositive.

The J gene is TRBJ2-7, the V gene TRBV7-2, with D possibly being TRBD1 (6 bases). CDR3 length: 14 residues. The germline gives CDR1 SGHTA, CDR2 FQGNSA. V was clipped by 2 bases and J by 2 bases, with 10 bases between them. The CDR3: CASSLSRDTYEQYF. The CDR3 DNA is TGTGCCAGCAGCTTAAGCCGGGACACCTACGAGCAGTACTTC.

With respect to this clone: Relative to the germline gene, one junction end is altered; a read error may explain this. The V gene is TRBV5-1, the J gene TRBJ1-3; D is unclear. CDR3 size: 15 residues. The V gene's germline CDR1 is SGHRS and CDR2 YFSETQ. The CDR3 loop reads CASSLEGGSGSTIYF. The CDR3 DNA sequence: TGCGCCAGCAGCTTGGAAGGCGGCTCTGGAAGCACCATATATTTT.

This clone was seen only once. This chain links TRBV15 with TRBJ1-2; 7 bases match TRBD1. Germline CDR1 is LNHNV and CDR2 is YYDKDF (reference sequence). Losses at the gene ends were 8 bases for V and 0 bases for J; bases not matched to a gene: 12. The CDR3 loop spans 16 amino acids. The CDR3 region is CATSDGYRGANYGYTF. The CDR3 DNA follows: TGTGCCACCTCGGACGGGTACAGGGGCGCTAACTATGGCTACACCTTC.

V gene TRBV29-1 combines with J gene TRBJ2-2, with 9 bases lining up with TRBD1. Germline assignment: CDR1 SQVTM and CDR2 ANQGSEA. After removal of 7 bases from V and 4 bases from J, the junction contained 4 bases not matched to a gene. This CDR3 is 13 amino acids long. CDR3 DNA: TGCAGCGCCGGGACAGGGTCCACCGGGGAGCTGTTTTTT. This codes for CSAGTGSTGELFF.

V usage is TRBV5-1 and J usage is TRBJ1-1, with a possible D match to TRBD1 (5 bases). The V end was cut by 5 bases, the J end by 5 bases, with 7 bases between. This CDR3 is 11 amino acids long. CDR1 SGHRS and CDR2 YFSETQ come from the germline V gene. The CDR3 DNA is TGCGCCAGCAGTAGGGGTACTGAAGCTTTCTTT. Residues: CASSRGTEAFF. The full variable domain, completed using reference TRBV5-1 and TRBJ1-1, is KAGVTQTPRYLIKTRGQQVTLSCSPISGHRSVSWYQQTPGQGLQFLFEYFSETQRNKGNFPGRFSGRQFSNSRSEMNVSTLELGDSALYLCASSRGTEAFFGQGTRLTVV.

The chain carries TRBV9 and TRBJ2-7, with a weak D call TRBD1 (6 bases). The CDR3 extends over 15 amino acids. Germline lookup yields CDR1 SGDLS and CDR2 YYNGEE. V lost 5 bases, J lost 5 bases, and 20 bases lay in between. CDR3: CASSPFRAGADEQYF. The CDR3, as DNA: TGTGCCAGCAGTCCCTTCCGGGCAGGGGCGGACGAGCAGTACTTC.

The chain joins TRBV7-9 to TRBJ1-1, with no clear D. Looked up from germline, CDR1 is SEHNR and CDR2 is FQNEAQ (reference sequence). V was pared by 1 base and J by 6 bases, with 12 bases between. The CDR3 has 14 amino acids. The CDR3 DNA reads as TGTGCCAGCAGCTTAGAGTGGGAGAGGGCTGAAGCTTTCTTT. It encodes CASSLEWERAEAFF.

About this clone: The junction shows a germline mismatch at one end, possibly a read error. This sequence joins TRBV27 and TRBJ2-7; possibly TRBD2 for D (5 bases). Germline CDR1 reads MNHEY; CDR2 reads SMNVEV (reference sequence). There are 13 residues in the CDR3. CDR3 in DNA: TGTGCCAGCAGTTTATCCGGTATAGGTGGGGAGTTATTC. It specifies CASSLSGIGGELF.

DNA for the CDR3: TGCGCCAGCAGCTTGAACACAGGGGACACTGAAGCTTTCTTT. Translation: CASSLNTGDTEAFF. The chain joins TRBV5-1 to TRBJ1-1; the match to TRBD1 covers 7 bases. The CDR3 consists of 14 residues. Trimming took 1 base from V and 3 from J; bases not matched to a gene: 3. CDR1 and CDR2 from the germline V gene are SGHRS and YFSETQ.

The J gene is TRBJ1-2, the V gene TRBV27, with D uncertain. The V gene's germline CDR1 is MNHEY and CDR2 SMNVEV (reference sequence). This CDR3 spans 17 amino acids. Trimming left V 2 bases short and J 5 bases short, with 21 bases between. CDR3 loop: CASSLPHPPGAGYGYTF. As DNA, the CDR3 is TGTGCCAGCAGTTTACCCCACCCACCGGGAGCGGGTTATGGCTACACCTTC.

The chain joins TRBV27 to TRBJ1-2, with TRBD1 identical over 7 bases. The germline V gene has CDR1 MNHEY and CDR2 SMNVEV (reference sequence). Trimming cost V 5 bases and J 9 bases; bases outside gene matches: 9. The CDR3 totals 13 residues. The CDR3 coding sequence is TGTGCCAGCAGTGGAGACAGGACAGGCAGCTACACCTTC. Its protein is CASSGDRTGSYTF.

The chain joins TRBV4-2 to TRBJ2-2; unclear D gene. Trimming removed 8 bases from V and 0 bases from J, with 4 bases in between. The CDR3 runs 12 residues. Germline V gives CDR1 LGHNA, CDR2 YNFKEQ. The CDR3 loop is CASEPNTGELFF. The CDR3 DNA reads as TGTGCCAGCGAGCCGAACACCGGGGAGCTGTTTTTT.

The sample holds a few counts of this clone. Compared with germline, one end of the junction differs, possibly owing to a read error. This specimen includes other DNA sequences encoding the same CDR3. The genes are TRBV5-8 and TRBJ2-7; weak D call: TRBD1 (6 bases). The CDR3 has 17 amino acids. The V gene's germline CDR1 is SGHTS and CDR2 YDEGEE. The CDR3 bases are TGCGCCAGCAGCCAAGATTTAGCGCCAGGGGATCACTACGAGCAGTACTTC. The encoded protein is CASSQDLAPGDHYEQYF.